The 16 T cell receptor beta chains below come from one sample, sequenced in a study of spatial heterogeneity in lung cancer. Their antigens remain unidentified. Described time point: sample taken at primary tumor resection. TCRdb re-analysed the 5' RACE reads in MiXCR, keeping a single row per CDR3 protein. The table records about 20,000 distinct CDR3 sequences, approximately 2.5% of them present only once. Findings of the study overall: For expanded intratumoral alpha and beta TCRs, counts tracked tumor mutation counts.

The sample consisted of lung tumor tissue, taken at surgery. All receptors come from a male donor with early-stage non-small cell lung cancer.

This clonotype was seen at least ten times. The V call is TRBV20-1, the J call TRBJ2-7; possible D gene TRBD1, 5 bases. Trimming took 6 bases from V and 4 from J, leaving 16 bases between them. Germline values: CDR1 DFQATT, CDR2 SNEGSKA (reference sequence). The CDR3 is 13 amino acids. The CDR3 sequence is CSAGQGVEYEQYF. In DNA, the CDR3 is TGCAGTGCGGGGCAGGGCGTAGAGTACGAGCAGTACTTC.

The table lists this clonotype with many counts. A read error may account for a junction end that differs from germline. The chain carries TRBV7-7 and TRBJ2-1, with 9 nucleotides matching TRBD2. The CDR3 spans 16 residues. Germline V gives CDR1 SSHAT, CDR2 FNYEAQ (reference sequence). CDR3 amino acids: CASSLDSSGTYNEQFF. The CDR3 region has the DNA TGTGCTAGCAGCTTAGACTCTAGCGGGACCTACAATGAGCAGTTCTTC.

This clonotype was observed many times. The chain employs TRBV27 and TRBJ1-6; D gene unclear. The CDR3 length is 12 residues. Trimming took 5 bases from V and 11 from J, leaving 10 bases between them. CDR1 and CDR2 (germline): MNHEY, SMNVEV (reference sequence). The CDR3 region is CASSPPGAPLHF. The DNA of the CDR3 is TGTGCCAGCAGTCCCCCCGGGGCACCCCTCCACTTT.

This clonotype was seen repeatedly, ten times or more. The rearrangement uses TRBV12-3 or TRBV12-4 and TRBJ2-1; 10 bases align to TRBD1. Trimming cost V 5 bases and J 14 bases; bases outside gene matches: 3. The CDR3 length is 11 residues. The CDR3 here is CASSPGQGEFF. The CDR3 coding sequence is TGTGCCAGCAGTCCCGGACAGGGGGAGTTCTTC.

Ten or more counts support this clonotype. The chain is built from TRBV12-5 and TRBJ1-1; D is unclear. Germline V gene sequence: CDR1 LGHNT, CDR2 FRNRAP. Trimming took off 3 bases at V and 6 bases at J, with 17 bases between the two ends. CDR3 size: 15 residues. The CDR3 DNA reads as TGTGCTAGTGGTTTCACCACGGAGGTAAGGGCTGAAGCTTTCTTT. Its translation is CASGFTTEVRAEAFF.

In this sample, this clonotype turned up many times. V gene TRBV3-1 combines with J gene TRBJ2-1; TRBD2 matches 11 bases. The V and J ends lost 0 bases and 10 bases, in that order; junction bases with no gene match: 11. Germline CDR1 reads LGHDT; CDR2 reads YNNKEL (reference sequence). The CDR3 is 17 amino acids. CDR3 bases: TGTGCCAGCAGCCAAGATAGTAGGACTAGCGGGTTGGGGGAGCAGTTCTTC. It specifies CASSQDSRTSGLGEQFF.

This clonotype was recorded many times. V usage is TRBV5-1 and J usage is TRBJ2-5; 7 bases map to TRBD1. CDR1 is SGHRS, CDR2 YFSETQ, per germline. Trimming at V came to 0 bases and at J to 1 base, leaving 0 bases not matched to a gene. The CDR3 extends over 14 amino acids. As DNA, the CDR3 is TGCGCCAGCAGCTTGGGACAGGGCCAAGAGACCCAGTACTTC. This translates into CASSLGQGQETQYF.

Many counts were recorded for this clonotype. CDR3 sequence reads: CASSRGIENQPQHF. The CDR3 DNA reads as TGTGCCAGCAGCCGCGGGATCGAGAATCAGCCCCAGCATTTT. The chain links TRBV12-3 or TRBV12-4 to TRBJ1-5, with unresolved D. With 6 bases removed from V and 4 bases from J, the gap between germline ends came to 13 bases. This CDR3 is 14 amino acids long.

This clonotype occurred many times. The CDR3, as DNA: TGTGCCAGCAGTTTGGCAGGGACAAATCAGCCCCAGCATTTT. It encodes CASSLAGTNQPQHF. The chain uses TRBV12-3 or TRBV12-4 and TRBJ1-5; tentatively, D is TRBD1 (6 bases). V was cut by 3 bases and J by 4 bases, with 10 bases left in between. CDR3 length equals 14 residues.

This clonotype was counted many times. The chain has TRBV24-1 and TRBJ2-3; 10 bases fit TRBD1. V lost 0 bases, J lost 4 bases, and 9 bases stayed unmatched. The germline V gene has CDR1 KGHDR and CDR2 SFDVKD. The CDR3 contains 18 residues. The CDR3 DNA is TGTGCCACCAGTGATTTGGCCTGGGACAGGGGTTCTCCAGATACGCAGTATTTT. The encoded protein is CATSDLAWDRGSPDTQYF.

By share, this clonotype counts as medium-sized (0.01 to 0.1%). V is TRBV6-6 and J is TRBJ1-1; D may be TRBD1 (5 bases). The CDR3 covers 14 residues. Germline V gene sequence: CDR1 MNHNY, CDR2 SVGAGI (reference sequence). Trimming cost V 8 bases and J 4 bases, with 17 bases left between them. The CDR3 DNA sequence: TGTGCCAGCGTCAGGGTAGGGGTGAGCACTGAAGCTTTCTTT. Amino acids: CASVRVGVSTEAFF.

This clonotype showed up many times. The chain employs TRBV12-3 or TRBV12-4 and TRBJ2-1, with 8 positions matching TRBD2. The CDR3 spans 19 residues. J was trimmed by 8 bases and V by 6 bases; bases with no gene match: 24. The CDR3 reads CASSSGLGLVRAPLDEQFF. The CDR3 DNA is TGTGCCAGCAGCTCCGGTTTGGGACTAGTACGTGCCCCCTTGGATGAGCAGTTCTTC.

At least ten counts were recorded for this clonotype. The chain recombines TRBV3-1 with TRBJ1-2; possible D gene TRBD1, 5 bases. V lost 4 bases, J lost 7 bases, and 10 bases lay in between. The CDR3 is made up of 12 amino acids. The V gene's germline CDR1 is LGHDT and CDR2 YNNKEL (reference sequence). The CDR3 region has the DNA TGTGCCAGCAGCCGGGGCCCCAGTGGCTACACCTTC. It translates to CASSRGPSGYTF.

This clonotype is deemed medium-sized. V usage is TRBV11-2 and J usage is TRBJ1-5, with 11 positions matching TRBD1. Germline CDR1 SGHAT, CDR2 FQNNGV. The CDR3 runs 16 residues. The junction had 6 bases not matched to a gene; V was cut back by 4 bases and J by 4 bases. In nucleotides, the CDR3 is TGTGCCAGCAGCTGGGGGACAGGGGGTCAGAATCAGCCCCAGCATTTT. Residues: CASSWGTGGQNQPQHF.

This clonotype was picked up many times. The chain employs TRBV4-1 and TRBJ2-1, with no clear D. CDR3 length: 16 residues. Germline V gives CDR1 MGHRA, CDR2 YSYEKL. Deletions cut 2 bases from V and 6 bases from J, with 17 bases between. CDR3 amino acids: CASSQPTRTRANEQFF. The DNA for the CDR3 is TGCGCCAGCAGCCAACCGACTCGAACCCGGGCCAATGAGCAGTTCTTC.

There are many counts of this clonotype. This sequence joins TRBV2 and TRBJ2-7; TRBD2 is a possible D gene (5 bases). There are 13 residues in the CDR3. CDR1 is SNHLY and CDR2 is FYNNEI in the germline V gene. Trimming took 2 bases from V and 3 from J, leaving 8 bases between them. Written as DNA, the CDR3 is TGTGCCAGCAGTGAATTACGGGACTACGAGCAGTACTTC. It yields the protein CASSELRDYEQYF.